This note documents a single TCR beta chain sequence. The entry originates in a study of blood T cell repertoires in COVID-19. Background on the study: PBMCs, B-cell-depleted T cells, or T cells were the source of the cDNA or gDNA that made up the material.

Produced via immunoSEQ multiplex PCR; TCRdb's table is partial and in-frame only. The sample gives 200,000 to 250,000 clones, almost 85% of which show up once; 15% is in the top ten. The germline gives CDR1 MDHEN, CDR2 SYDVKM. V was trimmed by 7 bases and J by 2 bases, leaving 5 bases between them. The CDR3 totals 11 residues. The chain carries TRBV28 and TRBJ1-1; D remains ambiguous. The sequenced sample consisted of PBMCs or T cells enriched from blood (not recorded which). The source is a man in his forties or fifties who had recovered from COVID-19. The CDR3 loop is CASTGNTEAFF. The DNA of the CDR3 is TGTGCCAGCACAGGCAACACTGAAGCTTTCTTT.